The 2 T cell receptor beta chains below come from one sample, sequenced in a study of response to subunit inactivated influenza vaccine. TCRdb re-analysed the RT-PCR reads in MiXCR, keeping a single row per CDR3 protein. Of approximately 700,000 distinct CDR3 sequences listed, 15% to 19% were seen once; the top ten hold around 10%. The sample here was PBMCs from blood, taken 11 to 12 days after vaccination. The receptors here all came from a man aged 45-60 years who received an inactivated influenza vaccine.

Only a few counts were recorded for this clonotype. J is TRBJ2-3 and V is TRBV20-1; D remains ambiguous. This CDR3 is built from 15 residues. CDR1 and CDR2 (germline): DFQATT, SNEGSKA (reference sequence). With 6 bases removed from V and 1 base from J, the gap between germline ends came to 17 bases. The CDR3 nucleotides are TGCAGTGCCGCACCCCACACCCGGGGCACAGATACGCAGTATTTT. This gives the protein CSAAPHTRGTDTQYF.

A few counts support this clonotype. The V call is TRBV28, the J call TRBJ2-5; the D is unclear. Germline V gene lookup returns CDR1 MDHEN and CDR2 SYDVKM. Trimming removed 3 bases from V and 4 bases from J, with 15 bases in between. The CDR3 is 15 residues long. The CDR3, as DNA: TGTGCCAGCAGTTTTGGCCCAGATTTGGGAGAGACCCAGTACTTC. Translated, it gives CASSFGPDLGETQYF.